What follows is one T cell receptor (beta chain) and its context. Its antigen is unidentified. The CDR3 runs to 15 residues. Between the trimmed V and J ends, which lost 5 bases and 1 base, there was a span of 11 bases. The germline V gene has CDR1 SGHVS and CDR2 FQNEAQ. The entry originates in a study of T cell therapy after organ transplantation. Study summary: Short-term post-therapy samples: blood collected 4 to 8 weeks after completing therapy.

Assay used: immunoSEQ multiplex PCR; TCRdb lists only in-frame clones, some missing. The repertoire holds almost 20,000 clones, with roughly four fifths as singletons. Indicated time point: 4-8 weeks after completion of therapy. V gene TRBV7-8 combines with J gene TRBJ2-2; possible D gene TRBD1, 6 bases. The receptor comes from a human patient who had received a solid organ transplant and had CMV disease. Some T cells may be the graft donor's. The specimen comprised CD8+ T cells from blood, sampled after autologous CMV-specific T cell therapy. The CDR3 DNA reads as TGTGCCAGCAGCGGGGACAACTTGAACACCGGGGAGCTGTTTTTT. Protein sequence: CASSGDNLNTGELFF.